This T cell receptor (delta chain) derives from a study of γδ T cells in repeated Plasmodium falciparum infection. Study observations and caveats: Over time and infection, Vgamma9/Vdelta2+ repertoires remained highly stable and polyclonal.

CDR3 length equals 20 residues. The V gene's germline CDR1 is TSWWSYY and CDR2 QGS. Vgamma9/Vdelta2+ and Vdelta2-negative gammadelta T cells were flow-sorted from PBMC for bulk sequencing. This clone was seen a few times. Its cognate antigen is unknown. With only one base between it and a far larger clone, this is likely a read error. In the same sample, other DNA sequences code for this CDR3. TRG and TRD sequences were obtained from every sorted gammadelta sample. TCRdb reapplied CATT to the multiplex PCR reads. The table shows over 90,000 delta-chain clones, with over 0.75% occurring only once. The sample consisted of gamma-delta T cells from blood. The chain has TRDV1 and TRDJ1, with D possibly matching TRDD2 (7 bases). The receptor was derived from a pool of human donors (malaria-infected and uninfected, not separated). Here the CDR3 DNA reads TGTGCTCTTGGGGAAAAGACGAAGGCCTTCCTGGGGAGTTACACCGATAAACTCATCTTC. Translated: CALGEKTKAFLGSYTDKLIF.